This T cell receptor (beta chain) is from a study of glioma-infiltrating T cells. Whole-study context: Low-grade gliomas were grade II; glioblastomas were grade IV at initial diagnosis. The study, taken as a whole, reports: Tissue-blood divergence was below expectation in non-neoplastic patients, above in gliomas. A blood CDR3 motif signature was depleted in highly divergent patients. CDR3 overlap between tissue and blood was very small.

To note about this clonotype: The antigen remains undetermined.

With 8 bases removed from V and 5 bases from J, the gap between germline ends came to 21 bases. Per the germline V gene, CDR1 is DFQATT and CDR2 is SNEGSKA (reference sequence). The CDR3 runs 14 residues. Using RNA template, CDR3s of TCR alpha and beta were amplified with iRepertoire arm-PCR. TCRdb ran MiXCR on the multiplex PCR reads and lists one entry per CDR3 protein. The sample holds roughly 350,000 distinct CDR3 sequences, less than 50% seen once. The chain links TRBV20-1 to TRBJ1-1; D is uncertain. The source is a human donor with low-grade glioma or glioblastoma, undergoing nonglioma brain surgery, or in good health (not recorded which). The sample was glioma tissue, nonneoplastic brain tissue, or PBMCs (not recorded which). DNA for the CDR3: TGCAGTCGAGCCAGCGGCGGGGTTCGGACTGAAGCTTTCTTT. Protein product: CSRASGGVRTEAFF.